The 27 T cell receptor beta chains below were found in one sample sequenced in a study of blood T cell repertoires in COVID-19. Repertoires were generated with immunoSEQ multiplex PCR, while TCRdb's copy carries only in-frame clones and drops some. The sample comprises roughly 120,000 clones, around nine tenths of which are singletons, and around 8.4% rests with the top ten. The source material was peripheral blood. Source of these receptors: a woman in her 70s who had recovered from COVID-19.

This clone was seen a single time. The chain recombines TRBV18 with TRBJ1-4; the match to TRBD1 covers 8 bases. Germline V gene data show CDR1 as KGHSH and CDR2 as LQKENI. The V segment lost 6 bases and the J segment 6 bases; nucleotides outside the gene matches: 3. This CDR3 has 13 amino acids. CDR3 nucleotide sequence: TGTGCCAGCTCCCAGGGGGCCGATGAAAAACTGTTTTTT. Translating gives CASSQGADEKLFF.

The gene calls are TRBV7-2 and TRBJ1-4, with TRBD1 matching over 9 bases. The germline V gene has CDR1 SGHTA and CDR2 FQGNSA. With 1 base clipped from V and 7 bases from J, the junction kept 4 bases outside the gene matches. The CDR3 is 15 residues long. Written as DNA, the CDR3 is TGTGCCAGCAGCTTAGGCCCGGGACAGGGTGAAAAACTGTTTTTT. This codes for CASSLGPGQGEKLFF.

This rearrangement joins TRBV5-5 to TRBJ2-7; D remains ambiguous. This CDR3 spans 13 amino acids. Germline assignment: CDR1 SGHKS and CDR2 YYEKEE (reference sequence). Deletions cut 1 base from V and 2 bases from J, with 7 bases between. DNA of the CDR3: TGTGCCAGCAGCTTGTCACCTACCTACGAGCAGTACTTC. Translating it yields CASSLSPTYEQYF.

The CDR3 here is CSVEDRTGTGALTSYNEQFF. In nucleotides, the CDR3 is TGCAGCGTTGAAGATCGGACCGGGACAGGGGCCCTCACCTCCTACAATGAGCAGTTCTTC. The V call is TRBV29-1, the J call TRBJ2-1; 10 bases align to TRBD1. V was clipped by 0 bases and J by 0 bases; unmatched bases: 14. Germline V CDR1 and CDR2: SQVTM, ANQGSEA. This CDR3 is built from 20 residues.

J is TRBJ2-1 and V is TRBV7-2, with D perhaps TRBD1 (6 bases). Germline CDR1 reads SGHTA; CDR2 reads FQGNSA. The CDR3 length is 14 residues. With 5 bases removed from V and 3 bases from J, the gap between germline ends came to 11 bases. The CDR3 coding sequence is TGTGCCAGCAGCGGACAGCCCCTCTACAATGAGCAGTTCTTC. Its translation is CASSGQPLYNEQFF.

The gene calls are TRBV6-6 and TRBJ1-6; weak D call: TRBD1 (6 bases). Germline V gene sequence: CDR1 MNHNY, CDR2 SVGAGI (reference sequence). This CDR3 comprises 13 residues. V shed 10 bases and J shed 1 base, with 8 bases lying between them. The CDR3 nucleotides read TGTGCCAACCAGGGGTCCTATAATTCACCCCTCCACTTT. Amino acids: CANQGSYNSPLHF.

The sample holds a few counts of this clone. The chain recombines TRBV4-2 with TRBJ2-2; 11 bases match TRBD2. CDR3 length: 18 residues. In germline, CDR1 is LGHNA, CDR2 YNFKEQ. Trimming removed 1 base from V and 9 bases from J; junction bases left unmatched: 13. The CDR3 spells CASSQVPRVAGGPRELFF. The CDR3, as DNA: TGTGCCAGCAGCCAAGTTCCCCGGGTAGCGGGAGGGCCAAGGGAGCTGTTTTTT.

The rearrangement uses TRBV5-5 and TRBJ2-5; TRBD2 matches 7 bases. This CDR3 is built from 15 residues. With 0 bases clipped from V and 4 bases from J, the junction kept 6 bases outside the gene matches. Germline assignment: CDR1 SGHKS and CDR2 YYEKEE (reference sequence). The CDR3 reads CASSLGGSFPETQYF. The CDR3 nucleotides are TGTGCCAGCAGCTTGGGCGGGAGTTTCCCAGAGACCCAGTACTTC.

This sequence joins TRBV5-1 and TRBJ2-2, with 9 bases that match TRBD2. Germline trimming cut 0 bases from V and 8 bases from J; bases unmatched to any gene: 8. The germline V gene encodes CDR1 SGHRS and CDR2 YFSETQ. CDR3 length equals 16 residues. CDR3: CASSLVASGMSGELFF. The DNA of the CDR3 is TGCGCCAGCAGCTTGGTGGCTAGCGGGATGTCAGGGGAGCTGTTTTTT. Combining the CDR3 with reference TRBV5-1 and TRBJ2-2 gives the whole variable domain KAGVTQTPRYLIKTRGQQVTLSCSPISGHRSVSWYQQTPGQGLQFLFEYFSETQRNKGNFPGRFSGRQFSNSRSEMNVSTLELGDSALYLCASSLVASGMSGELFFGEGSRLTVL.

This chain connects TRBV5-1 to TRBJ2-7, with 7 bases matching TRBD2. The CDR3 totals 15 residues. J was trimmed by 0 bases and V by 4 bases; bases with no gene match: 7. CDR1 and CDR2 (germline): SGHRS, YFSETQ. The CDR3 coding sequence is TGCGCCAGCAGCCGGGGCACTAGCGACTCCTACGAGCAGTACTTC. Translated: CASSRGTSDSYEQYF. The full variable domain, with the rest looked up from reference TRBV5-1 and TRBJ2-7, is KAGVTQTPRYLIKTRGQQVTLSCSPISGHRSVSWYQQTPGQGLQFLFEYFSETQRNKGNFPGRFSGRQFSNSRSEMNVSTLELGDSALYLCASSRGTSDSYEQYFGPGTRLTVT.

The J gene is TRBJ1-1, the V gene TRBV18; TRBD1 aligns across 9 bases. V shed 3 bases and J 5 bases; nucleotides not matched to a gene: 7. Germline CDR1 is KGHSH and CDR2 is LQKENI. The CDR3 is made up of 15 amino acids. CDR3 DNA sequence: TGTGCCAGCTCACCTCAACAGGGGGCACAGACTGAAGCTTTCTTT. Its protein is CASSPQQGAQTEAFF.

The chain joins TRBV28 to TRBJ1-5; TRBD1 matches at 10 bases. Per the germline V gene, CDR1 is MDHEN and CDR2 is SYDVKM. J gave up 6 bases and V 6 bases, and 8 bases lay outside the gene matches. The CDR3 totals 15 residues. CDR3 nucleotides: TGTGCCAGCAGCACGGGACAGGGGAAAACTCAGCCCCAGCATTTT. Its translation is CASSTGQGKTQPQHF.

The genes are TRBV2 and TRBJ2-1; D not certain. The germline CDR1 and CDR2 sequences are SNHLY and FYNNEI. The CDR3 consists of 10 residues. Trimming cost V 5 bases and J 8 bases, with 4 bases left between them. Here the CDR3 DNA reads TGTGCCAGCAGTATATATGAGCAGTTCTTC. Translation gives CASSIYEQFF.

The chain recombines TRBV6-2 or TRBV6-3 with TRBJ2-7; unclear D gene. Trimming removed 4 bases at V and 3 bases at J, with 7 bases between. This CDR3 spans 12 amino acids. Germline values: CDR1 MNHEY, CDR2 SVGEGT. The CDR3 is CASSSTLYEQYF. CDR3 DNA: TGTGCCAGCAGTTCTACCCTCTACGAGCAGTACTTC.

The chain has TRBV2 and TRBJ1-1; 7 bases are shared with TRBD1. This CDR3 contains 12 residues. V was clipped by 3 bases and J by 6 bases; unmatched bases: 1. Germline V gene data show CDR1 as SNHLY and CDR2 as FYNNEI. As DNA, the CDR3 is TGTGCCAGCAGTGATGACAGGGCTGAAGCTTTCTTT. The encoded protein is CASSDDRAEAFF.

The chain joins TRBV28 to TRBJ2-2, with D possibly being TRBD2 (6 bases). CDR3 size: 14 residues. V dropped 3 bases and J dropped 5 bases, with 10 bases sitting between them. Germline loops: CDR1 MDHEN, CDR2 SYDVKM. This chain's CDR3 is CASSLTGGTGELFF. The CDR3 nucleotides read TGTGCCAGCAGTTTGACTGGGGGGACCGGGGAGCTGTTTTTT.

The chain links TRBV10-3 to TRBJ2-3, with D unresolved. Trimming left V 9 bases short and J 6 bases short, with 13 bases between. The length of the CDR3 is 12 residues. Germline V lookup: CDR1 ENHRY, CDR2 SYGVKD. The CDR3 spells CAMSMARDTQYF. The DNA for the CDR3 is TGTGCCATGTCAATGGCCCGCGATACGCAGTATTTT.

This clone has just one count. The chain recombines TRBV28 with TRBJ2-5, with 7 positions matching TRBD1. CDR3 length: 14 amino acids. Per the germline V gene, CDR1 is MDHEN and CDR2 is SYDVKM. V shed 3 bases, J shed 5 bases, and the junction held 6 bases outside the gene matches. Here the CDR3 reads CASSFLPGGETQYF. The CDR3 DNA is TGTGCCAGCAGTTTCCTCCCAGGGGGTGAGACCCAGTACTTC. Full variable domain (outside the CDR3, taken from reference TRBV28 and TRBJ2-5): DVKVTQSSRYLVKRTGEKVFLECVQDMDHENMFWYRQDPGLGLRLIYFSYDVKMKEKGDIPEGYSVSREKKERFSLILESASTNQTSMYLCASSFLPGGETQYFGPGTRLLVL.

The chain is built from TRBV28 and TRBJ2-4, with 8 bases aligning to TRBD1. V was clipped by 6 bases and J by 0 bases; unmatched bases: 10. Germline loops: CDR1 MDHEN, CDR2 SYDVKM. CDR3 size: 17 residues. This chain's CDR3 is CASRTGGTDLAKNIQYF. As DNA, the CDR3 is TGTGCCAGCAGAACAGGGGGAACCGATCTAGCCAAAAACATTCAGTACTTC.

The rearrangement uses TRBV6-5 and TRBJ1-3; 10 bases are a match to TRBD1. The CDR3 consists of 15 residues. The V segment lost 10 bases and the J segment 2 bases; nucleotides outside the gene matches: 8. Germline V CDR1 and CDR2: MNHEY, SVGAGI. The CDR3 coding sequence is TGTGCCACCGCTGGGGGGACAGGGGCTGGAAACACCATATATTTT. Translation gives CATAGGTGAGNTIYF.

In this sample, this clone turned up once. The DNA of the CDR3 is TGTGCCAGCAGCTTGGCTGGGCTTGGCACCTTC. Amino acid sequence: CASSLAGLGTF. The chain links TRBV5-4 to TRBJ1-2; D gene uncertain. This CDR3 is built from 11 residues. Deletions cut 0 bases from V and 13 bases from J, with 10 bases between. Germline CDR1 reads SGHNT; CDR2 reads YYREEE (reference sequence).

This chain joins TRBV28 and TRBJ1-1, with TRBD1 as a possible D gene (6 bases). Germline CDR1 MDHEN, CDR2 SYDVKM. This CDR3 region has 15 residues. Trimming pared 5 bases from V and 5 bases from J, leaving 18 bases between. The CDR3 sequence: CASSRAGGRGTEAFF. Written as DNA, the CDR3 is TGTGCCAGCAGTCGAGCGGGGGGGCGAGGAACTGAAGCTTTCTTT.

The chain carries TRBV11-2 and TRBJ1-1; 7 nucleotides align to TRBD1. CDR1 SGHAT and CDR2 FQNNGV come from the germline V gene. With V trimmed by 5 bases and J by 1 base, 7 bases remained unmatched. CDR3 length equals 15 residues. The CDR3, as DNA: TGTGCCAGCAGCCAAGACAGGGCGGGGAACACTGAAGCTTTCTTT. This sequence encodes CASSQDRAGNTEAFF.

The chain has TRBV28 and TRBJ1-4, with 7 bases matching TRBD1. This CDR3 has 14 amino acids. Germline V CDR1 and CDR2: MDHEN, SYDVKM. V lost 3 bases and J lost 6; bases outside the gene matches: 4. This chain's CDR3 is CASSLLRGHEKLFF. CDR3 DNA: TGTGCCAGCAGTTTGTTAAGGGGGCATGAAAAACTGTTTTTT.

The rearrangement uses TRBV2 and TRBJ1-2, with 7 bases lining up with TRBD1. The CDR3 has 15 residues. The ends lost 6 bases at V and 5 bases at J; junction bases unmatched: 12. Germline values: CDR1 SNHLY, CDR2 FYNNEI. The DNA of the CDR3 is TGTGCCAGCAGATTCCCCGGTGGACAGGCGTATGGCTACACCTTC. Translation gives CASRFPGGQAYGYTF.

In this sample, this clone turned up a few times. The chain employs TRBV10-3 and TRBJ2-7, with 10 nucleotides matching TRBD1. Losses at the gene ends were 4 bases for V and 5 bases for J; bases not matched to a gene: 8. Looked up from germline, CDR1 is ENHRY and CDR2 is SYGVKD. This CDR3 comprises 15 residues. The CDR3 DNA sequence: TGTGCCATCAGTGGGACGGGGACAGGGGAGAACGAGCAGTACTTC. Translation: CAISGTGTGENEQYF.

The genes are TRBV7-2 and TRBJ2-3; D perhaps matches TRBD2 (5 bases). The CDR3 spans 14 residues. Trimming cost V 5 bases and J 1 base, with 10 bases left between them. Germline-derived CDR1 and CDR2 are SGHTA and FQGNSA. CDR3: CASSPLRGTDTQYF. DNA for the CDR3: TGTGCCAGCAGCCCTTTGAGGGGCACAGATACGCAGTATTTT. The complete variable domain, with remaining parts taken from reference TRBV7-2 and TRBJ2-3, reads GAGVSQSPSNKVTEKGKDVELRCDPISGHTALYWYRQSLGQGLEFLIYFQGNSAPDKSGLPSDRFSAERTGGSVSTLTIQRTQQEDSAVYLCASSPLRGTDTQYFGPGTRLTVL.